The clone carrying this TCR beta chain was detected only once. Its cognate antigen is unknown. CDR3 length: 12 residues. Germline CDR1 reads WSHSY; CDR2 reads SAAADI. V gave up 3 bases and J gave up 5 bases, with 6 bases separating them. The donors were in the approximately 120-subject validation cohort; that cohort was separate from the 666-subject first cohort. Sequencing used immunoSEQ multiplex PCR; TCRdb keeps in-frame clones, though not all of them. The sample shows about 180,000 clones, 85% of them seen only once. The data were taken from a study of cytomegalovirus exposure and HLA in healthy donors. Study-wide results and caveats: Researchers reported that a few CMV-associated chains were confirmed in vitro as CMV antigen-specific.

Material for sequencing was PBMCs. The chain carries TRBV10-2 and TRBJ2-3; perhaps TRBD1 as D (6 bases). The sequence was obtained from a man aged 18 to 30 in good health and CMV-seropositive. The CDR3 reads CASSEQGDTQYF. For the CDR3, the DNA is TGCGCCAGCAGTGAACAGGGAGATACGCAGTATTTT.